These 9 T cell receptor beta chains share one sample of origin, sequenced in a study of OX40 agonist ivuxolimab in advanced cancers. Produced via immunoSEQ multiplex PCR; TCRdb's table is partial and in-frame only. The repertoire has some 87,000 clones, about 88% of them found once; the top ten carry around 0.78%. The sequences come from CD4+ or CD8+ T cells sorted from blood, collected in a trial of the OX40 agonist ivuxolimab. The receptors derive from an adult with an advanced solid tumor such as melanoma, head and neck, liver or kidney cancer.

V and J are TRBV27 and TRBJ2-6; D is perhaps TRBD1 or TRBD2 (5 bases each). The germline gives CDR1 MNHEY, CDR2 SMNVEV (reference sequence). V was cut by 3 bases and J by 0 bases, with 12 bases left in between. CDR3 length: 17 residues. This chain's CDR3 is CASSLGDGSSGANVLTF. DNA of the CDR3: TGTGCCAGCAGTTTGGGGGACGGAAGCTCTGGGGCCAACGTCCTGACTTTC.

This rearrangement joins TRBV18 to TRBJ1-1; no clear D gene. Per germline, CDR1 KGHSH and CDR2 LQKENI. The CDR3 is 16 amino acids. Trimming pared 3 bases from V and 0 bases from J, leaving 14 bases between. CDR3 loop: CASSPVYSDMNTEAFF. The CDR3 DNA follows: TGTGCCAGCTCACCGGTTTATTCAGACATGAACACTGAAGCTTTCTTT. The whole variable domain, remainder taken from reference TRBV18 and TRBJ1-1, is NAGVMQNPRHLVRRRGQEARLRCSPMKGHSHVYWYRQLPEEGLKFMVYLQKENIIDESGMPKERFSAEFPKEGPSILRIQQVVRGDSAAYFCASSPVYSDMNTEAFFGQGTRLTVV.

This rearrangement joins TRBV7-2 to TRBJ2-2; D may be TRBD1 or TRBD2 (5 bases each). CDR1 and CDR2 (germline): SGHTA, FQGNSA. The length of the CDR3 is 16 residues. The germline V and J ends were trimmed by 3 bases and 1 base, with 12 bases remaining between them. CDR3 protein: CASSFRGGGNTGELFF. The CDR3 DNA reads TGTGCCAGCAGCTTTCGAGGTGGGGGGAACACCGGGGAGCTGTTTTTT.

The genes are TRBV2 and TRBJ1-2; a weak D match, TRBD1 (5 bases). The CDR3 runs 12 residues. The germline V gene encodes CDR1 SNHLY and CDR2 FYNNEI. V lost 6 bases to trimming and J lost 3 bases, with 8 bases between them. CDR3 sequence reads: CASRQDDYGYTF. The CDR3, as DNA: TGTGCCAGCAGACAGGACGACTATGGCTACACCTTC.

The CDR3 region is CASSSRQVGQGDYGYTF. The CDR3 DNA follows: TGTGCCAGCAGCTCCCGCCAGGTGGGACAGGGAGACTATGGCTACACCTTC. The chain has TRBV7-9 and TRBJ1-2, with 9 bases that match TRBD1. V shed 4 bases and J 3 bases; nucleotides not matched to a gene: 12. There are 17 residues in the CDR3. Germline V lookup: CDR1 SEHNR, CDR2 FQNEAQ (reference sequence). Variable domain in full (rest from reference TRBV7-9 and TRBJ1-2): DTGVSQNPRHKITKRGQNVTFRCDPISEHNRLYWYRQTLGQGPEFLTYFQNEAQLEKSRLLSDRFSAERPKGSFSTLEIQRTEQGDSAMYLCASSSRQVGQGDYGYTFGSGTRLTVV.

The CDR3 DNA reads TGTGCCAGTAGTATGTCTCTAGGGGCGGTTTTGACTAAAGCTTTCTTT. Protein sequence: CASSMSLGAVLTKAFF. The chain combines TRBV19 with TRBJ1-1; maybe TRBD1 (5 bases). CDR3 length: 16 amino acids. Germline CDR1 is LNHDA and CDR2 is SQIVND (reference sequence). The V gene lost 3 bases and the J gene lost 9 bases, with 23 bases spanning the gap. The full variable domain, in which reference TRBV19 and TRBJ1-1 provide the parts outside the CDR3, is DGGITQSPKYLFRKEGQNVTLSCEQNLNHDAMYWYRQDPGQGLRLIYYSQIVNDFQKGDIAEGYSVSREKKESFPLTVTSAQKNPTAFYLCASSMSLGAVLTKAFFGQGTRLTVV.

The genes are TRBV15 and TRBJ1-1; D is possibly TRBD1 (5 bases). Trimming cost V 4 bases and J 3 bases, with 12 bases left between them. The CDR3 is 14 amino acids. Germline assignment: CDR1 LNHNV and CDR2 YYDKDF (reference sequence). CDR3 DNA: TGTGCCACCAGCAAACGTTCGGGGGACACTGAAGCTTTCTTT. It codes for CATSKRSGDTEAFF.

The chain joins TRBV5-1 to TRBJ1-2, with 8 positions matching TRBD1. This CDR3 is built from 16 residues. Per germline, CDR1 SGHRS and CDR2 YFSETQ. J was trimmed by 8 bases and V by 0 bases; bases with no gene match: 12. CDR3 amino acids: CASSLAGSSGGRGYTF. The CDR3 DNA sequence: TGCGCCAGCAGCTTGGCCGGCTCTTCAGGGGGCCGGGGCTACACCTTC.

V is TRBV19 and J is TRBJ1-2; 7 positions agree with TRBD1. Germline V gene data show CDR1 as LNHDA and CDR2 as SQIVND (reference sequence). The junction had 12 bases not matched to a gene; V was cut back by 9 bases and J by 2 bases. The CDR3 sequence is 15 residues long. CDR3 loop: CASGNRGQLNYGYTF. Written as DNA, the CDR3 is TGTGCCAGCGGTAATAGGGGACAGCTGAACTATGGCTACACCTTC.